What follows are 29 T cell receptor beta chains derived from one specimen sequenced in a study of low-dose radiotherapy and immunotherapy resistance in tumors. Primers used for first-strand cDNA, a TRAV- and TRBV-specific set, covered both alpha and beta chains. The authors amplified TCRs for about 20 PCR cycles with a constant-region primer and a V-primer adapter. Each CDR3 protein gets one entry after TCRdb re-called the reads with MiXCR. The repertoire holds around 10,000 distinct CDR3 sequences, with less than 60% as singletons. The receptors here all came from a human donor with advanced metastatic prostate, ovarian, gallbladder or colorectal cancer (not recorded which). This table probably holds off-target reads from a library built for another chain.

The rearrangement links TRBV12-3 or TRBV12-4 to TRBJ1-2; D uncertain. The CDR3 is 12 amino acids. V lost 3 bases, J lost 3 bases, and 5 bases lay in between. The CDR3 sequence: CASSFQDYGYTF. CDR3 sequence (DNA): TGTGCCAGCAGTTTCCAGGACTATGGCTACACCTTC.

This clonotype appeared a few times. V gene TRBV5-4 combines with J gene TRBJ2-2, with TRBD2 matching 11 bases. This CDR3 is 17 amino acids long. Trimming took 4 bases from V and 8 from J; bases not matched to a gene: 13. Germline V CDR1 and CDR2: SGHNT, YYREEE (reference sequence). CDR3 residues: CASSPAGLAGKTGELFF. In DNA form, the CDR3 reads TGTGCCAGCAGCCCCGCAGGACTAGCGGGCAAGACTGGGGAGCTGTTTTTT.

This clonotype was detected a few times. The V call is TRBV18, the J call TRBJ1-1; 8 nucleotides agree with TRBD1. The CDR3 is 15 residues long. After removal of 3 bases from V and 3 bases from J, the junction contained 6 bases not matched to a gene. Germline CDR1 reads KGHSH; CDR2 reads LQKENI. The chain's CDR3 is CASSPPKTGDTEAFF. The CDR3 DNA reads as TGTGCCAGCTCACCTCCCAAGACAGGGGACACTGAAGCTTTCTTT.

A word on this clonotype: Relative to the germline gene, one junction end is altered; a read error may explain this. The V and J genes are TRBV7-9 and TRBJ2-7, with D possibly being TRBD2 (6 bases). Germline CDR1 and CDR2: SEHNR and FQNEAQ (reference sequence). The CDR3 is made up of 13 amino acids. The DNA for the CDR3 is TGTGCCAGCAGCATAGCGAGGGAGGACGAGCAGTACTTC. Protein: CASSIAREDEQYF.

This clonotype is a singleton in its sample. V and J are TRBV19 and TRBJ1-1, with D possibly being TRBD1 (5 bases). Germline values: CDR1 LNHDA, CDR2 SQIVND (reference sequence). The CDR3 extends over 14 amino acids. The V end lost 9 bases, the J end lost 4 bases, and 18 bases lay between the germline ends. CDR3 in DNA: TGTGCCAGGTCAACCTCGGGGCTGGGCACTGAAGCTTTCTTT. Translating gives CARSTSGLGTEAFF.

The CDR3 loop reads CASSYYNEQFF. CDR3 nucleotide sequence: TGTGCCAGCAGTTATTACAATGAGCAGTTCTTC. The chain joins TRBV28 to TRBJ2-1, with D unresolved. The CDR3 is made up of 11 amino acids. V was shortened by 4 bases and J by 4 bases, with 2 bases between the two germline ends. Germline lookup yields CDR1 MDHEN and CDR2 SYDVKM.

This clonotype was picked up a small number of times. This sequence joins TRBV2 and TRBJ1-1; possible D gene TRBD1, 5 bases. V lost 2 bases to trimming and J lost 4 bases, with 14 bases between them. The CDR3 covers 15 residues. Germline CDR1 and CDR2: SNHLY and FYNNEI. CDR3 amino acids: CASSETGGGVTEAFF. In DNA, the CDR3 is TGTGCCAGCAGTGAAACTGGAGGAGGGGTCACTGAAGCTTTCTTT.

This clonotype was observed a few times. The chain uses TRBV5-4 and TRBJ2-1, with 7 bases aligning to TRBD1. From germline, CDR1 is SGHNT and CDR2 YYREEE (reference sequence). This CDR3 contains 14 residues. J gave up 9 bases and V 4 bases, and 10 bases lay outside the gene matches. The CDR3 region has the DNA TGTGCCAGCAGCCCCATACAGGGGTTGGGTGAGCAGTTCTTC. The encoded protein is CASSPIQGLGEQFF. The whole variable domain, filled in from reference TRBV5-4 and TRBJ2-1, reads ETGVTQSPTHLIKTRGQQVTLRCSSQSGHNTVSWYQQALGQGPQFIFQYYREEENGRGNFPPRFSGLQFPNYSSELNVNALELDDSALYLCASSPIQGLGEQFFGPGTRLTVL.

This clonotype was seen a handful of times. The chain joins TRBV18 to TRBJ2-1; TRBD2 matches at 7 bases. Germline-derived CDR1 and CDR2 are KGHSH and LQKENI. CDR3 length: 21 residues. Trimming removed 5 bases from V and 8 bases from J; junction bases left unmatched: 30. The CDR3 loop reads CASSVEPGLLPPRPRNDEQFF. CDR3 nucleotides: TGTGCCAGCTCAGTAGAGCCGGGACTACTCCCACCTAGGCCGCGAAACGATGAGCAGTTCTTC.

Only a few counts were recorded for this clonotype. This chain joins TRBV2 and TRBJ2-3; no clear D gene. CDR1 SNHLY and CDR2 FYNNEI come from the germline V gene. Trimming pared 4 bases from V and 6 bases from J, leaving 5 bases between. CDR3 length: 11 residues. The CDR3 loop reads CASSVEDTQYF. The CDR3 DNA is TGTGCCAGCAGTGTGGAGGATACGCAGTATTTT.

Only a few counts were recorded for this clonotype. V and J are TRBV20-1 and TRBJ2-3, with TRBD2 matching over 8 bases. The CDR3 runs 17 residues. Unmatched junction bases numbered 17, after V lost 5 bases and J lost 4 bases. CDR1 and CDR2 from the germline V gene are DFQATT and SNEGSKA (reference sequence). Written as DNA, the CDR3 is TGCAGTGCTGCTGACGTCCTAAGCGGGAGACGTTCAGATACGCAGTATTTT. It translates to CSAADVLSGRRSDTQYF.

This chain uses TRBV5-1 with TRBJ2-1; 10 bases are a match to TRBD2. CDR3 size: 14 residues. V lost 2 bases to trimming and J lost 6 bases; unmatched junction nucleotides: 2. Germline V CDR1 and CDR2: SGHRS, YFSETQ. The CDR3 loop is CASSLAGGSNEQFF. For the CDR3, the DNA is TGCGCCAGCAGCTTAGCGGGGGGGAGCAATGAGCAGTTCTTC.

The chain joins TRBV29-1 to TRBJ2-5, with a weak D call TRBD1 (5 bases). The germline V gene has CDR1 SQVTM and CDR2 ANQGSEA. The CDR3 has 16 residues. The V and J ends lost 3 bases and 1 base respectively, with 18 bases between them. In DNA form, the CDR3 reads TGCAGCGTTGAGAGTCCTCAGGGTACCATCCAAGAGACCCAGTACTTC. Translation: CSVESPQGTIQETQYF.

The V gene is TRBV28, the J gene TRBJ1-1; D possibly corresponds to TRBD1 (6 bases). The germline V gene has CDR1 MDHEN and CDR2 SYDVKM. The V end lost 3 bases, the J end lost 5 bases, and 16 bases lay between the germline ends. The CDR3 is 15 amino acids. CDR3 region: CASSLRAQGRTEAFF. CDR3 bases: TGTGCCAGCAGTTTGCGTGCTCAGGGGAGGACTGAAGCTTTCTTT.

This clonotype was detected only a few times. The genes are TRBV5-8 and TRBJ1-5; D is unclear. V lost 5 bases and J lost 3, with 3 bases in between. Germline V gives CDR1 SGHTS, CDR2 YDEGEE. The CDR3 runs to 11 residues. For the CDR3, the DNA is TGTGCCAGCAGTTTCAATCAGCCCCAGCATTTT. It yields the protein CASSFNQPQHF.

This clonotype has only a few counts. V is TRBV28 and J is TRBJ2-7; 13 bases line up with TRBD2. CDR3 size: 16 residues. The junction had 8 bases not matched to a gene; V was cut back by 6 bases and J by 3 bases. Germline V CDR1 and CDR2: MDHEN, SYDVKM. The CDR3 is CASSSTSGRGGYEQYF. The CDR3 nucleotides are TGTGCCAGCAGCTCTACTAGCGGGAGGGGGGGCTACGAGCAGTACTTC.

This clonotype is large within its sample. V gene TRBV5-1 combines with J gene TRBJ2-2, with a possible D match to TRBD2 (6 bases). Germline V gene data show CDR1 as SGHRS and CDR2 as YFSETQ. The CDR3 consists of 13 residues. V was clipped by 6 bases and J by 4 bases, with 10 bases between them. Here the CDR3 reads CASKRRATGELFF. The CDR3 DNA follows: TGCGCCAGCAAGAGGAGGGCCACCGGGGAGCTGTTTTTT.

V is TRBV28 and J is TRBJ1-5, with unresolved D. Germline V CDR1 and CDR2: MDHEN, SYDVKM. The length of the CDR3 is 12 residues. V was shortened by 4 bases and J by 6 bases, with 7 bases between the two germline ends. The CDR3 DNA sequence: TGTGCCAGCAGTTCGGGGTCTCAGCCCCAGCATTTT. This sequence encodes CASSSGSQPQHF.

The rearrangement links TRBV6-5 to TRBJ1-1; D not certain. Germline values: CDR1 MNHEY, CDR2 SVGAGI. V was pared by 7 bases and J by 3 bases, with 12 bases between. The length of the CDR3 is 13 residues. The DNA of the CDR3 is TGTGCCAGCAAGTTATCCAGTTACACTGAAGCTTTCTTT. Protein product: CASKLSSYTEAFF.

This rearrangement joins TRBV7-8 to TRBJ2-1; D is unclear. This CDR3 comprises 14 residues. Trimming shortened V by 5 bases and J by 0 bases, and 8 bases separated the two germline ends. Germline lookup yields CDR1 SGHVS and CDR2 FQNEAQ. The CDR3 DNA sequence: TGTGCCAGCAGCCGAGGTGCCTCCTACAATGAGCAGTTCTTC. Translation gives CASSRGASYNEQFF.

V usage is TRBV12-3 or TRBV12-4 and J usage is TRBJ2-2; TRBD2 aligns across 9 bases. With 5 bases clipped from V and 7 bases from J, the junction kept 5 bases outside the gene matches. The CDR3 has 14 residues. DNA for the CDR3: TGTGCCAGCAGTGGCGGGGGGGCTGGCGGGGAGCTGTTTTTT. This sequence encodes CASSGGGAGGELFF.

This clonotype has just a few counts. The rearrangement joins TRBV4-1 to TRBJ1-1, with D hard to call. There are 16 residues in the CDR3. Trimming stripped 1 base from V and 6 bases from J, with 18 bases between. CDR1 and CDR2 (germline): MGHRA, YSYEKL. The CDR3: CASSQVLAGLVAEAFF. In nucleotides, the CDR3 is TGCGCCAGCAGCCAAGTTCTGGCAGGCCTAGTCGCTGAAGCTTTCTTT.

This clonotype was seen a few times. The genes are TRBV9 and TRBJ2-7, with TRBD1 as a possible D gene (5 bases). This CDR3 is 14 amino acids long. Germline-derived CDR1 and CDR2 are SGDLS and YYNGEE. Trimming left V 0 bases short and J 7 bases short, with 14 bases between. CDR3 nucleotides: TGTGCCAGCAGCGTAGGGGGCGGAACTTGGGAGCAGTACTTC. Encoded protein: CASSVGGGTWEQYF.

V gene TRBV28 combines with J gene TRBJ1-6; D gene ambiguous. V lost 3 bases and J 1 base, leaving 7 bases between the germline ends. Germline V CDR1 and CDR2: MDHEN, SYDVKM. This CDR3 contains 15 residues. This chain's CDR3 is CASSLTGSYNSPLHF. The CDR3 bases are TGTGCCAGCAGTTTGACGGGGTCCTATAATTCACCCCTCCACTTT.

The CDR3 nucleotides read TGTGCCAGCAGTTTGGTTGCCGAGCCATATGGCTACACCTTC. This encodes CASSLVAEPYGYTF. J is TRBJ1-2 and V is TRBV12-3 or TRBV12-4; D gene uncertain. Trimming left V 3 bases short and J 5 bases short, with 13 bases between. This CDR3 comprises 14 residues.

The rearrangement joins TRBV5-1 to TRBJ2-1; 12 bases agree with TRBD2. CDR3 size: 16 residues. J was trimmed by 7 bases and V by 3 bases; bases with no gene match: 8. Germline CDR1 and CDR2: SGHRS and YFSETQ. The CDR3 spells CASSSQTSGGGNEQFF. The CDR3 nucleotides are TGCGCCAGCAGCTCCCAGACTAGCGGGGGCGGGAATGAGCAGTTCTTC.

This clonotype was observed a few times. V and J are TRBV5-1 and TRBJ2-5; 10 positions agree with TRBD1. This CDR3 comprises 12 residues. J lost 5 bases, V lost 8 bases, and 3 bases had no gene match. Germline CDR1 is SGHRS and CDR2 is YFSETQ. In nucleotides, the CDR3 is TGCGCCAGTGGACAGGGGGAGGAGACCCAGTACTTC. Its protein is CASGQGEETQYF.

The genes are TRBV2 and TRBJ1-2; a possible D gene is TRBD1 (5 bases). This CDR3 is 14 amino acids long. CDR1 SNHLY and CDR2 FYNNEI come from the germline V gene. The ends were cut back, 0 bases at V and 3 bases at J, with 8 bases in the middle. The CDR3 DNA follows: TGTGCCAGCAGTGAAGCGCAGGGCGACTATGGCTACACCTTC. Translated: CASSEAQGDYGYTF.

The CDR3 DNA reads as TGTGCCAGCTCATCGCAAAATGAGTTGGGCTACACCTTC. The encoded protein is CASSSQNELGYTF. The rearrangement links TRBV18 to TRBJ1-2; no definite D call. CDR3 length: 13 residues. Germline CDR1 reads KGHSH; CDR2 reads LQKENI. V dropped 5 bases and J dropped 8 bases, with 15 bases sitting between them.